This T cell receptor beta chain was identified during a study of cytomegalovirus exposure and HLA in healthy donors. Study-wide results and limits: Later analysis demonstrated an association between a missense DCLRE1C variant and TCR beta V- and J-gene trimming. Upon later analysis, TCR association rates were observed to vary by HLA locus, being highest for DRB1 and lowest for HLA-C. Reports indicated that the classifier achieved high specificity and sensitivity in diagnosing cytomegalovirus status.

60 Vbeta and 13 Jbeta primers were used in PCR. The repertoire was sequenced with immunoSEQ multiplex PCR; TCRdb's copy has only in-frame clones and lacks some. The sample yields about 230,000 clones, 75% to 90% seen once. Each of the donors was a healthy bone marrow donor. Germline V CDR1 and CDR2: SGHTA, FQGNSA. Losses at the gene ends were 2 bases for V and 0 bases for J; bases not matched to a gene: 7. This CDR3 is 17 amino acids long. Details on this clone: Its antigen is undetermined.

The sequence was obtained from a woman under 30 in good health and CMV-seronegative. Source material: PBMCs. V is TRBV7-2 and J is TRBJ1-5; 7 bases match TRBD1. The CDR3 sequence is CASSLRTGSFSNQPQHF. The CDR3 bases are TGTGCCAGCAGCTTACGGACAGGTTCTTTTAGCAATCAGCCCCAGCATTTT. The full variable domain, completed using reference TRBV7-2 and TRBJ1-5, is GAGVSQSPSNKVTEKGKDVELRCDPISGHTALYWYRQSLGQGLEFLIYFQGNSAPDKSGLPSDRFSAERTGGSVSTLTIQRTQQEDSAVYLCASSLRTGSFSNQPQHFGDGTRLSIL.